Shown below are 26 T cell receptor beta chains from a single sample sequenced in a study of shared clonotypes between healthy human individuals. Method: immunoSEQ multiplex PCR; TCRdb's copy keeps in-frame clones and lacks some. This sample has about 710,000 clones, with about two thirds found just once. Sequencing was performed on memory CD4+ T cells sorted from blood. Documented subset: CD45RA-negative fraction. The origin of the receptors is a woman aged 25-40 years in good health.

A few counts support this clone. This same CDR3 is encoded by further DNA sequences in the sample. The V and J genes are TRBV18 and TRBJ2-7; the match to TRBD1 covers 7 bases. The junction had 2 bases not matched to a gene; V was cut back by 3 bases and J by 0 bases. The CDR3 spans 14 residues. Germline CDR1 and CDR2: KGHSH and LQKENI. The CDR3, as DNA: TGTGCCAGCTCACCCGGGACAGCCTCCTACGAGCAGTACTTC. Amino acid sequence: CASSPGTASYEQYF.

The chain is built from TRBV18 and TRBJ1-3, with D unresolved. Trimming removed 2 bases from V and 0 bases from J, with 8 bases in between. Germline V gives CDR1 KGHSH, CDR2 LQKENI. The CDR3 covers 15 residues. The CDR3 nucleotides are TGTGCCAGCTCACCAGACCGTCCCTCTGGAAACACCATATATTTT. As protein: CASSPDRPSGNTIYF.

The V and J genes are TRBV2 and TRBJ2-1, with TRBD1 matching 7 bases. Looked up from germline, CDR1 is SNHLY and CDR2 is FYNNEI. This CDR3 comprises 13 residues. The V and J ends lost 5 bases and 6 bases, in that order; junction bases with no gene match: 4. Here the CDR3 DNA reads TGTGCCAGCAGTTTACAGGGGCTCAATGAGCAGTTCTTC. Its translation is CASSLQGLNEQFF.

V usage is TRBV5-4 and J usage is TRBJ2-1; D possibly corresponds to TRBD1 (5 bases). The V end was cut by 1 base, the J end by 5 bases, with 7 bases between. CDR1 SGHNT and CDR2 YYREEE come from the germline V gene (reference sequence). The length of the CDR3 is 13 residues. In DNA form, the CDR3 reads TGTGCCAGCAGCTTGAGGGGCGACAATGAGCAGTTCTTC. As protein: CASSLRGDNEQFF. The full variable domain, its missing parts supplied by reference TRBV5-4 and TRBJ2-1, is ETGVTQSPTHLIKTRGQQVTLRCSSQSGHNTVSWYQQALGQGPQFIFQYYREEENGRGNFPPRFSGLQFPNYSSELNVNALELDDSALYLCASSLRGDNEQFFGPGTRLTVL.

The CDR3 spells CASSISREHNWETQYF. CDR3 coding DNA: TGTGCCAGCAGTATCTCTAGGGAACACAATTGGGAGACCCAGTACTTC. V is TRBV25-1 and J is TRBJ2-5; D unclear. The CDR3 length is 16 residues. Between the trimmed V and J ends, which lost 5 bases and 5 bases, there was a span of 21 bases. Germline CDR1 reads MGHDK; CDR2 reads SYGVNS.

The rearrangement uses TRBV7-2 and TRBJ2-3; D call uncertain. V was trimmed by 3 bases and J by 2 bases, leaving 15 bases between them. The length of the CDR3 is 16 residues. Germline V gene lookup returns CDR1 SGHTA and CDR2 FQGNSA. The CDR3 loop is CASSLWFGAPTDTQYF. Written as DNA, the CDR3 is TGTGCCAGCAGCTTGTGGTTCGGAGCTCCCACAGATACGCAGTATTTT.

The chain employs TRBV6-5 and TRBJ2-2; 7 nucleotides line up with TRBD2. V shed 4 bases and J 1 base; nucleotides not matched to a gene: 3. The CDR3 extends over 15 amino acids. Germline V gene sequence: CDR1 MNHEY, CDR2 SVGAGI. DNA for the CDR3: TGTGCCAGCAGTTCCGGGACTATGAACACCGGGGAGCTGTTTTTT. This gives the protein CASSSGTMNTGELFF.

The chain employs TRBV13 and TRBJ1-3, with 7 bases that match TRBD1. V dropped 5 bases and J dropped 0; count of bases not matched to a gene: 4. The CDR3 covers 15 residues. Germline V gene data show CDR1 as PRHDT and CDR2 as FYEKMQ (reference sequence). The CDR3 nucleotides are TGTGCCAGCAGCCCCGACAGGGTCTCTGGAAACACCATATATTTT. Its protein is CASSPDRVSGNTIYF.

The chain is built from TRBV14 and TRBJ2-7, with a weak D call TRBD2 (6 bases). Germline CDR1 is SGHDN and CDR2 is FVKESK. CDR3 length equals 16 residues. V lost 1 base and J 4 bases, leaving 17 bases between the germline ends. The CDR3 bases are TGTGCCAGCAGCCAAGGCCGGGGGACGAGGGCATACGAGCAGTACTTC. The encoded protein is CASSQGRGTRAYEQYF.

The chain couples TRBV7-9 to TRBJ1-2; D gene unclear. Trimming shortened V by 4 bases and J by 4 bases, and 22 bases separated the two germline ends. The germline gives CDR1 SEHNR, CDR2 FQNEAQ (reference sequence). This CDR3 spans 17 amino acids. CDR3 residues: CASSSVLLTDKGYGYTF. For the CDR3, the DNA is TGTGCCAGCAGCTCAGTTCTTCTGACTGATAAGGGCTATGGCTACACCTTC.

J is TRBJ2-1 and V is TRBV5-1, with 8 bases fitting TRBD2. CDR1 SGHRS and CDR2 YFSETQ come from the germline V gene. This CDR3 spans 17 amino acids. V lost 4 bases, J lost 1 base, and 10 bases stayed unmatched. Here the CDR3 DNA reads TGCGCCAGCAGCCCGGGGGGGAGCGGGAGTTCCTACAATGAGCAGTTCTTC. Amino acid sequence: CASSPGGSGSSYNEQFF.

The chain joins TRBV14 to TRBJ2-3; TRBD1 aligns across 7 bases. CDR1 is SGHDN and CDR2 is FVKESK in the germline V gene. V trimming: 1 base; J trimming: 8 bases; junction bases outside the gene matches: 9. This CDR3 is built from 15 residues. This CDR3 is CASSQGTGASPTQYF. As DNA, the CDR3 is TGTGCCAGCAGCCAAGGGACAGGAGCATCTCCTACGCAGTATTTT. Complete variable domain (other parts from reference TRBV14 and TRBJ2-3): EAGVTQFPSHSVIEKGQTVTLRCDPISGHDNLYWYRRVMGKEIKFLLHFVKESKQDESGMPNNRFLAERTGGTYSTLKVQPAELEDSGVYFCASSQGTGASPTQYFGPGTRLTVL.

The V and J genes are TRBV28 and TRBJ1-5; D gene uncertain. Deletions cut 3 bases from V and 5 bases from J, with 14 bases between. Germline V gives CDR1 MDHEN, CDR2 SYDVKM. CDR3 length: 15 residues. This chain's CDR3 is CASSLRFTLHQPQHF. The CDR3 nucleotides are TGTGCCAGCAGTTTGCGGTTTACGTTGCATCAGCCCCAGCATTTT.

This chain links TRBV2 with TRBJ2-3; tentative D call: TRBD1 (5 bases). Trimming removed 7 bases at V and 1 base at J, with 12 bases between. CDR3 size: 14 residues. Germline CDR1 is SNHLY and CDR2 is FYNNEI. CDR3 amino acids: CASNRRVGTDTQYF. The DNA for the CDR3 is TGTGCCAGCAATCGCAGGGTAGGCACAGATACGCAGTATTTT.

In the case of this clone: Other DNA sequences in the sample encode the same CDR3. V is TRBV27 and J is TRBJ2-7, with a possible D match to TRBD2 (6 bases). Germline CDR1 and CDR2: MNHEY and SMNVEV (reference sequence). The CDR3 runs to 14 residues. Deletions cut 5 bases from V and 1 base from J, with 12 bases between. CDR3: CASSLKRASYEQYF. Written as DNA, the CDR3 is TGTGCCAGCAGTCTAAAGCGGGCGTCCTACGAGCAGTACTTC.

The chain has TRBV28 and TRBJ1-5, with 7 bases identical to TRBD1. With 8 bases clipped from V and 13 bases from J, the junction kept 11 bases outside the gene matches. Germline CDR1 reads MDHEN; CDR2 reads SYDVKM. There are 12 residues in the CDR3. The CDR3: CASEGDSKGQHF. The CDR3 coding sequence is TGTGCCAGCGAGGGGGACAGTAAAGGGCAGCATTTT. The full variable domain, with the rest looked up from reference TRBV28 and TRBJ1-5, is DVKVTQSSRYLVKRTGEKVFLECVQDMDHENMFWYRQDPGLGLRLIYFSYDVKMKEKGDIPEGYSVSREKKERFSLILESASTNQTSMYLCASEGDSKGQHFGDGTRLSIL.

The genes are TRBV11-2 and TRBJ2-2; no clear D gene. Germline CDR1 is SGHAT and CDR2 is FQNNGV. The ends were cut back, 2 bases at V and 4 bases at J, with 11 bases in the middle. The CDR3 extends over 15 amino acids. The CDR3 coding sequence is TGTGCCAGCAGCTTAAGGGATTTGGGCACCGGGGAGCTGTTTTTT. Translation: CASSLRDLGTGELFF.

V is TRBV28 and J is TRBJ2-3; maybe TRBD2 (6 bases). There are 14 residues in the CDR3. CDR1 is MDHEN, CDR2 SYDVKM, per germline. Trimming pared 5 bases from V and 4 bases from J, leaving 13 bases between. CDR3 in amino acids: CASSLTRFSDTQYF. CDR3 DNA: TGTGCCAGCAGTCTGACTAGGTTCTCAGATACGCAGTATTTT.

The chain joins TRBV19 to TRBJ2-1; 11 bases map to TRBD2. The CDR3 extends over 16 amino acids. Germline V gene sequence: CDR1 LNHDA, CDR2 SQIVND (reference sequence). Germline trimming cut 4 bases from V and 6 bases from J; bases unmatched to any gene: 8. The CDR3 region is CASSRLSGRALNEQFF. CDR3 DNA: TGTGCCAGTAGTAGACTTAGCGGGAGGGCCCTCAATGAGCAGTTCTTC. Looking up the rest from reference TRBV19 and TRBJ2-1 gives the full variable domain: DGGITQSPKYLFRKEGQNVTLSCEQNLNHDAMYWYRQDPGQGLRLIYYSQIVNDFQKGDIAEGYSVSREKKESFPLTVTSAQKNPTAFYLCASSRLSGRALNEQFFGPGTRLTVL.

This clone appeared once. V is TRBV19 and J is TRBJ2-6; the D is unclear. Germline V gene sequence: CDR1 LNHDA, CDR2 SQIVND (reference sequence). The CDR3 is made up of 15 amino acids. V lost 5 bases and J 0 bases, leaving 8 bases between the germline ends. The CDR3 here is CASSPRSSGANVLTF. The CDR3 region has the DNA TGTGCCAGTAGTCCCCGAAGCTCTGGGGCCAACGTCCTGACTTTC.

The rearrangement joins TRBV5-5 to TRBJ1-1, with D perhaps matching TRBD1 (5 bases). The CDR3 loop spans 14 amino acids. Germline V gene data show CDR1 as SGHKS and CDR2 as YYEKEE (reference sequence). The V gene lost 0 bases and the J gene lost 1 base, with 7 bases spanning the gap. CDR3 in amino acids: CASSLGQSNTEAFF. In DNA, the CDR3 is TGTGCCAGCAGCTTGGGACAGTCGAACACTGAAGCTTTCTTT.

This clone was counted between two and nine times. The chain links TRBV28 to TRBJ1-4; 10 bases are a match to TRBD1. The CDR3 is made up of 18 amino acids. Germline CDR1 is MDHEN and CDR2 is SYDVKM. V dropped 4 bases and J dropped 2; count of bases not matched to a gene: 10. CDR3 bases: TGTGCCAGCAGTTCACCCGGGACAGGGGATGGGACTAATGAAAAACTGTTTTTT. Protein product: CASSSPGTGDGTNEKLFF.

This clone appeared a few times. The V call is TRBV19, the J call TRBJ2-3; D is unclear. Germline assignment: CDR1 LNHDA and CDR2 SQIVND (reference sequence). The CDR3 is made up of 13 amino acids. V dropped 4 bases and J dropped 4 bases, with 9 bases sitting between them. CDR3 nucleotides: TGTGCCAGTAGTACGGGCGCCGCAGATACGCAGTATTTT. Encoded protein: CASSTGAADTQYF.

To note about this clone: A far larger clone is a single base away, which makes a read error likely. Other nucleotide sequences in the sample specify the same CDR3. The chain combines TRBV7-2 with TRBJ2-3; D not certain. This CDR3 spans 12 amino acids. V was shortened by 5 bases and J by 2 bases, with 5 bases between the two germline ends. Germline-derived CDR1 and CDR2 are SGHTA and FQGNSA. Here the CDR3 DNA reads TGTGCCAGCAGCCCCCCCACAGATACGCAGTATTTT. Encoded protein: CASSPPTDTQYF.

This clone has a count of ten or more. The chain employs TRBV25-1 and TRBJ1-2; 8 bases are a match to TRBD1. The CDR3 totals 12 residues. The germline CDR1 and CDR2 sequences are MGHDK and SYGVNS. J gave up 8 bases and V 5 bases, and 4 bases lay outside the gene matches. For the CDR3, the DNA is TGTGCCAGCAGTCAGGGGGCGAGCGGCTACACCTTC. The encoded protein is CASSQGASGYTF.

V and J are TRBV28 and TRBJ2-1, with 7 nucleotides matching TRBD1. V lost 6 bases and J lost 4; bases outside the gene matches: 9. The germline V gene has CDR1 MDHEN and CDR2 SYDVKM. The CDR3 runs to 15 residues. The CDR3 DNA is TGTGCCAGCAGGACACAATGGGACAGATACAATGAGCAGTTCTTC. Protein sequence: CASRTQWDRYNEQFF.